These T cell receptor beta chains were read from a single sample in a study of response to subunit inactivated influenza vaccine. TCRdb passed the RT-PCR reads through MiXCR, listing each CDR3 protein once. This sample yields around 200,000 distinct CDR3 sequences, of which around 9% are seen a single time; approximately 11% belongs to the top ten. The sequencing here drew on non-naive T cells sorted from PBMCs, taken on the day of vaccination. All receptors come from a man between 45 and 60 years old who received an inactivated influenza vaccine. The CDR3 runs from the conserved cysteine through the conserved F or W. The D gene is left open where the match is weak. Clone size, where shown, is once, few, many, or a class for clones that have expanded.

many	19	TRBD2	TRBV11-2	TRBJ2-7	CASSLTDRRTSGASYEQYF	TGTGCCAGCAGCTTAACTGATCGGAGGACTAGCGGGGCTTCCTACGAGCAGTACTTC
many	14	NA	TRBV7-2	TRBJ1-5	CASSPNLGNQPQHF	TGTGCCAGCAGCCCTAACCTAGGTAATCAGCCCCAGCATTTT
NA	13	TRBD2	TRBV19	TRBJ2-7	CASSEGLAGLWHF	TGTGCCAGTAGTGAGGGACTAGCGGGCCTCTGGCACTTC
few	15	NA	TRBV4-2	TRBJ2-5	CASSLHRARAETQYF	TGTGCCAGCAGCCTCCACCGAGCCAGGGCGGAGACCCAGTACTTC
NA	14	NA	TRBV7-9	TRBJ2-7	CASSSDGFSYEQYF	TGTGCCAGCAGCTCGGACGGTTTCTCCTACGAGCAGTACTTC
few	14	NA	TRBV2	TRBJ1-5	CASSVARREWTQHF	TGTGCCAGCAGTGTGGCCAGGCGGGAATGGACCCAGCATTTT
NA	15	TRBD2	TRBV5-1	TRBJ2-1	CASSLASGGLDEQFF	TGCGCCAGCAGCTTGGCAAGCGGGGGTTTAGATGAGCAGTTCTTC
NA	15	NA	TRBV2	TRBJ2-3	CATSTRQASTDTQYF	TGTGCCACCTCGACGCGGCAGGCAAGCACAGATACGCAGTATTTT
many	15	NA	TRBV5-6	TRBJ2-7	CASSLDPNKAYEQYF	TGTGCCAGCAGCTTGGACCCGAACAAAGCCTACGAGCAGTACTTC
NA	15	NA	TRBV20-1	TRBJ2-2	CSAKSGLLNTGELFF	TGCAGTGCAAAATCGGGACTCTTAAACACCGGGGAGCTGTTTTTT
NA	15	NA	TRBV18	TRBJ1-6	CASSRGRQDNSPLHF	TGTGCCAGCTCACGGGGGCGTCAGGATAATTCACCCCTCCACTTT
NA	14	TRBD2	TRBV5-1	TRBJ2-5	CASSEGGREETQYF	TGCGCCAGCAGCGAAGGCGGGAGGGAGGAGACCCAGTACTTC
NA	11	TRBD2	TRBV10-2	TRBJ2-7	CASSGGGEQYF	TGCGCCAGCAGTGGGGGAGGGGAGCAGTACTTC
few	13	NA	TRBV5-1	TRBJ1-1	CASSLVFNTEAFF	TGCGCCAGCAGCTTGGTTTTTAACACTGAAGCTTTCTTT
many	16	NA	TRBV4-2	TRBJ2-7	CASSQFPQTGPYEQYF	TGTGCCAGCAGCCAATTTCCTCAAACCGGTCCTTACGAGCAGTACTTC